The 14 T cell receptor beta chains reported below all come from one sample, sequenced in a study of somatic mutations in cytotoxic T cells in rheumatoid arthritis. Assay used: immunoSEQ multiplex PCR; TCRdb lists only in-frame clones, some missing. The repertoire holds roughly 5,000 clones, with roughly 80% as singletons. Specimen: CD8+ T cells sorted from blood. The receptor source for this set is an adult with rheumatoid arthritis.

V usage is TRBV5-6 and J usage is TRBJ1-1; possibly TRBD1 for D (6 bases). Germline V lookup: CDR1 SGHDT, CDR2 YYEEEE. The ends were cut back, 4 bases at V and 5 bases at J, with 21 bases in the middle. The CDR3 runs to 16 residues. The CDR3 region is CASSRIPDSVGTEAFF. CDR3 in DNA: TGTGCCAGCAGCCGGATCCCGGACAGTGTAGGTACTGAAGCTTTCTTT.

This clone was recorded a few times. This chain uses TRBV7-9 with TRBJ2-7, with TRBD1 matching over 10 bases. With V trimmed by 3 bases and J by 5 bases, 1 base remained unmatched. The CDR3 has 13 residues. Germline V gene sequence: CDR1 SEHNR, CDR2 FQNEAQ (reference sequence). In DNA form, the CDR3 reads TGTGCCAGCAGCTTTGGGACAGGGGACGAGCAGTACTTC. The encoded protein is CASSFGTGDEQYF.

This chain links TRBV6-6 with TRBJ2-1; D could derive from TRBD1 or TRBD2 (6 bases each). The ends were cut back, 4 bases at V and 3 bases at J, with 13 bases in the middle. The CDR3 has 15 amino acids. Germline V CDR1 and CDR2: MNHNY, SVGAGI (reference sequence). This chain's CDR3 is CASSLRGAVYNEQFF. In nucleotides, the CDR3 is TGTGCCAGCAGTTTAAGGGGGGCAGTCTACAATGAGCAGTTCTTC.

The chain has TRBV7-8 and TRBJ2-4, with 9 bases identical to TRBD1. With 3 bases clipped from V and 8 bases from J, the junction kept 5 bases outside the gene matches. The CDR3 covers 14 residues. CDR1 is SGHVS, CDR2 FQNEAQ, per germline. CDR3 nucleotide sequence: TGTGCCAGCAGCTTCAGGACAGGGGTGGACATTCAGTACTTC. Translated, it gives CASSFRTGVDIQYF.

By proportion, this clone is large. The rearrangement uses TRBV7-2 and TRBJ2-5; TRBD1 agrees at 7 bases. CDR3 length: 14 amino acids. V was pared by 5 bases and J by 2 bases, with 5 bases of the junction left unmatched. Looked up from germline, CDR1 is SGHTA and CDR2 is FQGNSA. The CDR3 loop reads CASSTHRGQETQYF. CDR3 coding DNA: TGTGCCAGCAGCACGCACAGGGGACAAGAGACCCAGTACTTC. The full variable domain, rest sourced from reference TRBV7-2 and TRBJ2-5, is GAGVSQSPSNKVTEKGKDVELRCDPISGHTALYWYRQSLGQGLEFLIYFQGNSAPDKSGLPSDRFSAERTGGSVSTLTIQRTQQEDSAVYLCASSTHRGQETQYFGPGTRLLVL.

The chain couples TRBV11-2 to TRBJ2-5; D unresolved. CDR1 and CDR2 from the germline V gene are SGHAT and FQNNGV. Trimming took off 0 bases at V and 1 base at J, with 9 bases between the two ends. The CDR3 runs 15 residues. CDR3 in DNA: TGTGCCAGCAGCTTAGAGCTCTCTAGCCAAGAGACCCAGTACTTC. Translation gives CASSLELSSQETQYF.

As DNA, the CDR3 is TGCGCCAGCAGCCCCGGATCGAGCGGCTACACCTTC. Translated: CASSPGSSGYTF. J is TRBJ1-2 and V is TRBV5-1; no definite D call. V dropped 4 bases and J dropped 8 bases, with 12 bases sitting between them. CDR1 SGHRS and CDR2 YFSETQ come from the germline V gene. This CDR3 comprises 12 residues.

This chain links TRBV7-6 with TRBJ2-2; D is ambiguous. The V end was cut by 7 bases, the J end by 5 bases, with 8 bases between. The V gene's germline CDR1 is SGHVS and CDR2 FNYEAQ. The CDR3 has 12 residues. CDR3 in amino acids: CASTSTTGELFF. CDR3 DNA: TGTGCCAGCACCTCGACTACCGGGGAGCTGTTTTTT.

The chain is built from TRBV7-2 and TRBJ1-1; possibly TRBD1 for D (5 bases). The CDR3 runs 14 residues. Trimming shortened V by 5 bases and J by 10 bases, and 20 bases separated the two germline ends. Germline V lookup: CDR1 SGHTA, CDR2 FQGNSA. DNA of the CDR3: TGTGCCAGCAGCGTCAGGGTGTCGCTCAGTGGAGCTTTCTTT. Its translation: CASSVRVSLSGAFF.

This sequence joins TRBV6-5 and TRBJ2-3; D is unresolved. V gave up 7 bases and J gave up 7 bases, with 9 bases separating them. The CDR3 is made up of 11 amino acids. The V gene's germline CDR1 is MNHEY and CDR2 SVGAGI. As DNA, the CDR3 is TGTGCCAGCACCGGACCTTATACGCAGTATTTT. This sequence encodes CASTGPYTQYF.

The J gene is TRBJ2-2, the V gene TRBV30; D not certain. The length of the CDR3 is 17 residues. From germline, CDR1 is GTSNPN and CDR2 SVGIG (reference sequence). V lost 1 base and J lost 4, with 19 bases in between. In nucleotides, the CDR3 is TGTGCCTGGAGTGACGAATCGATTCGGCGGTCCACCGGGGAGCTGTTTTTT. Amino acid sequence: CAWSDESIRRSTGELFF.

This chain connects TRBV6-1 to TRBJ1-1, with D possibly being TRBD1 (6 bases). The V and J ends lost 3 bases and 1 base respectively, with 12 bases between them. Germline CDR1 reads MNHNS; CDR2 reads SASEGT. The CDR3 runs 15 residues. The CDR3 loop is CASSEWGLGNTEAFF. CDR3 in DNA: TGTGCCAGCAGTGAGTGGGGGCTTGGGAACACTGAAGCTTTCTTT.

The rearrangement links TRBV4-1 to TRBJ1-2; D not resolved. The CDR3 has 13 residues. From germline, CDR1 is MGHRA and CDR2 YSYEKL. V lost 1 base and J lost 6, with 9 bases in between. Here the CDR3 reads CASSQGGGNGYTF. CDR3 coding DNA: TGCGCCAGCAGCCAAGGGGGAGGGAATGGCTACACCTTC.

The chain uses TRBV4-1 and TRBJ1-4, with no clear D. The CDR3 is made up of 14 amino acids. CDR1 is MGHRA and CDR2 is YSYEKL in the germline V gene. V lost 0 bases to trimming and J lost 7 bases, with 9 bases between them. CDR3 loop: CASSQDLLSEKLFF. Written as DNA, the CDR3 is TGCGCCAGCAGCCAAGATCTTCTTTCTGAAAAACTGTTTTTT.